The 13 T cell receptor beta chains listed next were all sequenced from one sample in a study of patients and donors after allogeneic stem cell transplantation. One entry per CDR3 protein, called by TCRdb with MiXCR from the RT-PCR reads. The sample yields about a million distinct CDR3 sequences, about a sixth seen once. The sample was blood, either unsorted or a sorted T cell fraction (not recorded which). These receptors all come from a human donor who was either an allogeneic HSCT recipient or a stem cell or donor lymphocyte infusion donor (not recorded which). It is not recorded whose cells these are; they may come from a transplant donor.

This clonotype has more than one count but fewer than ten. This chain links TRBV19 with TRBJ2-1; TRBD2 agrees at 11 bases. The CDR3 totals 16 residues. With V trimmed by 6 bases and J by 7 bases, 11 bases remained unmatched. Germline assignment: CDR1 LNHDA and CDR2 SQIVND (reference sequence). The CDR3 protein is CASRPPEGLAGNEQFF. CDR3 coding DNA: TGTGCCAGTAGACCTCCGGAAGGACTAGCGGGTAATGAGCAGTTCTTC.

The J gene is TRBJ2-1, the V gene TRBV11-2, with D possibly matching TRBD2 (6 bases). The CDR3 contains 14 residues. Germline V gene sequence: CDR1 SGHAT, CDR2 FQNNGV. The V and J ends lost 5 bases and 4 bases respectively, with 12 bases between them. In DNA, the CDR3 is TGTGCCAGCAGCCCGACTAGTGAGTACAATGAGCAGTTCTTC. Its translation is CASSPTSEYNEQFF. Complete variable domain (other parts from reference TRBV11-2 and TRBJ2-1): EAGVAQSPRYKIIEKRQSVAFWCNPISGHATLYWYQQILGQGPKLLIQFQNNGVVDDSQLPKDRFSAERLKGVDSTLKIQPAKLEDSAVYLCASSPTSEYNEQFFGPGTRLTVL.

V is TRBV24-1 and J is TRBJ2-7, with 9 bases lining up with TRBD1. The germline V gene encodes CDR1 KGHDR and CDR2 SFDVKD. V lost 5 bases, J lost 5 bases, and 9 bases stayed unmatched. This CDR3 has 15 amino acids. This CDR3 is CATSAPGTGRDEQYF. In nucleotides, the CDR3 is TGTGCCACCAGTGCGCCCGGGACAGGGCGCGACGAGCAGTACTTC.

This clonotype has ten or more counts. This chain links TRBV6-2 or TRBV6-3 with TRBJ2-4, with 7 bases that match TRBD1. The V gene's germline CDR1 is MNHEY and CDR2 SVGEGT. The ends lost 0 bases at V and 3 bases at J; junction bases unmatched: 5. The CDR3 runs 16 residues. The CDR3 protein is CASSYSPQGIKNIQYF. In nucleotides, the CDR3 is TGTGCCAGCAGTTACTCTCCACAGGGGATCAAAAACATTCAGTACTTC.

This clonotype was seen more than once but under ten times. This chain's CDR3 is CASSGPIPYNEQFF. CDR3 bases: TGTGCCAGCAGTGGGCCGATTCCCTACAATGAGCAGTTCTTC. The chain combines TRBV25-1 with TRBJ2-1; no firm D call. V was clipped by 4 bases and J by 2 bases, with 9 bases between them. This CDR3 has 14 residues. Germline CDR1 reads MGHDK; CDR2 reads SYGVNS.

This clonotype was found a few times. V gene TRBV19 combines with J gene TRBJ2-2, with a tentative D call TRBD1 (5 bases). This CDR3 comprises 15 residues. Trimming took off 3 bases at V and 3 bases at J, with 11 bases between the two ends. Germline values: CDR1 LNHDA, CDR2 SQIVND (reference sequence). The CDR3 DNA reads as TGTGCCAGTAGTATGGTCAGGGTTGACACCGGGGAGCTGTTTTTT. Protein product: CASSMVRVDTGELFF.

There are many counts of this clonotype. The rearrangement links TRBV5-1 to TRBJ2-1, with 7 bases identical to TRBD2. V dropped 4 bases and J dropped 0; count of bases not matched to a gene: 7. The CDR3 contains 16 residues. From germline, CDR1 is SGHRS and CDR2 YFSETQ. This CDR3 reads CASSITRTSSYNEQFF. As DNA, the CDR3 is TGCGCCAGCAGCATAACGAGGACTAGCTCCTACAATGAGCAGTTCTTC.

The rearrangement joins TRBV5-1 to TRBJ1-1, with 8 positions matching TRBD1. V lost 4 bases and J lost 3; bases outside the gene matches: 11. This CDR3 is 16 amino acids long. Germline values: CDR1 SGHRS, CDR2 YFSETQ. The CDR3 loop reads CASSAPQGAIDTEAFF. Written as DNA, the CDR3 is TGCGCCAGCAGCGCCCCGCAGGGGGCGATTGACACTGAAGCTTTCTTT.

This rearrangement joins TRBV15 to TRBJ2-1, with 9 positions matching TRBD1. The germline gives CDR1 LNHNV, CDR2 YYDKDF (reference sequence). V lost 5 bases, J lost 0 bases, and 5 bases stayed unmatched. The CDR3 totals 16 residues. In DNA form, the CDR3 reads TGTGCCACCAGCGGACACAGGGGGCTCTCCTACAATGAGCAGTTCTTC. Protein: CATSGHRGLSYNEQFF.

CDR3 loop: CASSRGLGRINEKLFF. The CDR3 DNA follows: TGTGCCAGCAGCCGGGGACTGGGACGGATTAATGAAAAACTGTTTTTT. The chain joins TRBV7-8 to TRBJ1-4, with a possible D match to TRBD1 (5 bases). This CDR3 comprises 16 residues. V was shortened by 5 bases and J by 4 bases, with 17 bases between the two germline ends. Germline loops: CDR1 SGHVS, CDR2 FQNEAQ.

This clonotype was seen only a few times. This sequence joins TRBV7-9 and TRBJ1-1, with TRBD1 as a possible D gene (6 bases). With 7 bases removed from V and 1 base from J, the gap between germline ends came to 13 bases. Germline values: CDR1 SEHNR, CDR2 FQNEAQ (reference sequence). The CDR3 sequence is 14 residues long. CDR3 in DNA: TGTGCCAGCACCATGTGGGGGCGGAACACTGAAGCTTTCTTT. This translates into CASTMWGRNTEAFF.

This clonotype was seen only a few times. This chain joins TRBV15 and TRBJ1-4; 7 bases agree with TRBD1. V lost 3 bases to trimming and J lost 8 bases; unmatched junction nucleotides: 12. The CDR3 extends over 16 amino acids. The V gene's germline CDR1 is LNHNV and CDR2 YYDKDF (reference sequence). CDR3 loop: CATSRTNRGSTEKLFF. DNA of the CDR3: TGTGCCACCAGCAGGACTAACAGGGGATCTACGGAAAAACTGTTTTTT.

The rearrangement joins TRBV18 to TRBJ2-5; the D call may be TRBD1 or TRBD2 (5 bases each). Germline V lookup: CDR1 KGHSH, CDR2 LQKENI. V was cut by 5 bases and J by 5 bases, with 12 bases left in between. The CDR3 covers 13 residues. As DNA, the CDR3 is TGTGCCAGCTCATCCGATTGGGGGGAGACCCAGTACTTC. Translation gives CASSSDWGETQYF.